This T cell receptor (beta chain) was observed in a study of HIV-infected patients and healthy controls. This clonotype has ten or more counts. V lost 5 bases to trimming and J lost 6 bases, with 14 bases between them. Germline V gene sequence: CDR1 SGHTA, CDR2 FQGNSA. CDR3 length: 14 residues. In TCRdb, the 5' RACE reads were re-called with MiXCR into one record per CDR3 protein. The data contain about 67,000 distinct CDR3 sequences, about a sixth of them singletons. The sample comprised CD4+ T cells from blood. The chain links TRBV7-2 to TRBJ1-5, with D perhaps matching TRBD1 (6 bases). The sequence was obtained from a human donor in good health. CDR3 amino acids: CASSRTEFGQPQHF. The CDR3 DNA follows: TGTGCCAGCAGCCGGACAGAGTTCGGTCAGCCCCAGCATTTT.